A selection of T cell receptor beta chains follows, all from one sample in a study of cytomegalovirus exposure and HLA in healthy donors. Using immunoSEQ multiplex PCR, the repertoire was profiled, and TCRdb retains in-frame clones only, with some absent. The table shows 100,000 to 150,000 clones, with roughly four fifths occurring only once. Sequencing was carried out using PBMCs. The receptor set was obtained from a man aged 45-60 years in good health and CMV-seronegative. The CDR3 runs from the conserved cysteine through the conserved F or W. Not every row has a clone size; where given, it reads once, few, many or a size class.

v_gene,j_gene,abundance,CDR3aa
TRBV10-1,TRBJ1-3,few,CASGPAGERNTIYF
TRBV28,TRBJ2-3,NA,CASPPTQGTTDTQYF
TRBV9,TRBJ2-5,once,CASSVAGGETQYF
TRBV25-1,TRBJ2-3,NA,CATVGQGSTDTQYF
TRBV4-2,TRBJ2-7,NA,CASSQQTGPGYEQYF
TRBV19,TRBJ1-2,NA,CASRNRVHYGYTF
TRBV4-3,TRBJ2-7,NA,CASSQDIRRGEQYF
TRBV5-8,TRBJ1-1,NA,CASSLVPGQGNTEAFF
TRBV11-2,TRBJ1-6,NA,CASSFGQGVNSPLHF
TRBV5-1,TRBJ2-3,few,CASSLQSSSDTQYF
TRBV4-3,TRBJ1-3,NA,CASSQDTSSGNTIYF
TRBV5-6,TRBJ1-1,NA,CASRLTEKNTEAFF
TRBV19,TRBJ1-4,NA,CASSLGTDEKLFF
TRBV7-9,TRBJ1-3,NA,CSSSWSSGNTIYF
TRBV5-5,TRBJ2-3,few,CASSSLAGGTDTQYF
TRBV28,TRBJ1-5,NA,CASSPLATGEPQHF
TRBV19,TRBJ1-6,NA,CASSNRGDNSPLHF
TRBV7-3,TRBJ2-1,NA,CASSLQGASYNEQFF
TRBV5-1,TRBJ2-3,NA,CASSLGDSGGADTQYF
TRBV19,TRBJ2-3,NA,CASSIGAGGLDTQYF
TRBV6-1,TRBJ1-5,once,CASSGGQPQHF
TRBV7-9,TRBJ1-4,NA,CASSRDRTNEKLFF
TRBV7-9,TRBJ1-2,NA,CSSSSQEAGGYTF
TRBV6-6,TRBJ1-6,few,CASSYRGRDSSPLHF
TRBV4-1,TRBJ1-2,NA,CASSQDLLPEGGGGYTF
TRBV6-4,TRBJ2-1,NA,CASTDREYRGEQFF
TRBV5-1,TRBJ1-1,NA,CASSPGTGNTEAFF
TRBV27,TRBJ2-7,NA,CASSPRVGGRIYEQYF
TRBV6-5,TRBJ1-1,NA,CARSYSNRDRAQAFF
TRBV5-4,TRBJ2-1,NA,CASSLDRPYNEQFF
TRBV10-3,TRBJ1-5,NA,CAISESEDSLNQPQHF
TRBV13,TRBJ1-2,NA,CASSSDSGTGYGYTF
TRBV27,TRBJ1-6,few,CASSLEGLEYSPLHF
TRBV29-1,TRBJ1-1,NA,CSARGPTEAFF
TRBV6-1,TRBJ1-2,NA,CASSENGRVHGYTF
TRBV5-1,TRBJ2-5,NA,CASSVRGSETQYF
TRBV4-3,TRBJ2-6,NA,CASSQGSSGANVLTF
TRBV7-6,TRBJ1-2,NA,CASSAGGHAGGYTF
TRBV6-6,TRBJ1-6,NA,CASSPPRDSYNSPLHF
TRBV7-9,TRBJ1-4,NA,CASSHRQGFFEKLFF
TRBV30,TRBJ2-7,NA,CAWSGGSGPPFKYEQYF
TRBV7-8,TRBJ1-1,NA,CASRLHPNTEAFF
TRBV19,TRBJ1-4,few,CASSFPGNEKLFF
TRBV19,TRBJ2-1,NA,CASSIEPAGGPYEQFF
TRBV7-9,TRBJ2-1,NA,CASSFMYLEYSEQFF
TRBV5-1,TRBJ1-3,NA,CASSFQAVSGNTIYF
TRBV5-5,TRBJ2-4,NA,CASSLDIQNIQYF
TRBV7-9,TRBJ2-1,NA,CSSSWTYSSSYNEQFF
TRBV28,TRBJ2-5,NA,CASSLDGVQYF
TRBV5-4,TRBJ1-2,NA,CASSWSTGTSGYTF
TRBV7-9,TRBJ2-7,NA,CSSSLSGQGAYEQYF
TRBV12-5,TRBJ2-3,once,CASGLVSGTQYF
TRBV29-1,TRBJ1-1,NA,CSVGGLNTEAFF
TRBV5-4,TRBJ2-1,NA,CASTLAGSGNEQFF
TRBV4-2,TRBJ2-1,NA,CASSQPGGQTYNEQFF
TRBV25-1,TRBJ1-2,NA,CASSEGGAGGYTF